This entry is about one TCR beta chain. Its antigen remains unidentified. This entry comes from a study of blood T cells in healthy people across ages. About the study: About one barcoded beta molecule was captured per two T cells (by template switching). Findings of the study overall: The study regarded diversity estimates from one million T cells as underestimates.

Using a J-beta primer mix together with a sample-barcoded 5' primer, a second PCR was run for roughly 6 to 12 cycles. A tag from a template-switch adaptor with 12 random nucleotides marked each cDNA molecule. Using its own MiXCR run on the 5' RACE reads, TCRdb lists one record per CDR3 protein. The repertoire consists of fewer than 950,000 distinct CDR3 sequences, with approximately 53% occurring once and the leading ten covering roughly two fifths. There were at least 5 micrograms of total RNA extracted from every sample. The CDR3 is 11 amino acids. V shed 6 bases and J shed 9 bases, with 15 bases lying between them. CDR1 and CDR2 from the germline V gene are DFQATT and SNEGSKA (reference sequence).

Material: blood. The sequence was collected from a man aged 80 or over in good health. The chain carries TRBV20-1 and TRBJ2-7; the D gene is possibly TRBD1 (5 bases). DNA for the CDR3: TGCAGTGCCACCTCAAAAGGGGCGCAGTACTTC. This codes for CSATSKGAQYF.